The 5 T cell receptor beta chains reported below all come from one sample, sequenced in a study of cytomegalovirus exposure and HLA in healthy donors (TCRdb year 2017). The library was obtained by the immunoSEQ multiplex PCR assay. Entries here come from immuneACCESS through TCRdb and include only in-frame sequences with V and J called. Some clones fail to appear in such tables; in the studies checked, an unresolved V gene covers under half of the shortfall, and the cause of the remainder is unknown. Counted in this sample were more than 85,000 clones; 86% of them appeared once. The top ten clones comprise about 4% of the sample. The sequencing sample was made of PBMCs. The receptor source for this set is a young woman in good health and CMV-seropositive.

The chain uses TRBV9 and TRBJ2-1; 10 nucleotides line up with TRBD2. The germline V gene has CDR1 SGDLS and CDR2 YYNGEE. Unmatched junction bases numbered 10, after V lost 0 bases and J lost 10 bases. CDR3 length equals 16 residues. CDR3 sequence (DNA): TGTGCCAGCAGCGTAGCTCCCAGCGGGGGGGCCGAGGAGCAGTTCTTC. Translation gives CASSVAPSGGAEEQFF.

The chain uses TRBV7-2 and TRBJ2-5, with 8 bases fitting TRBD2. The V gene's germline CDR1 is SGHTA and CDR2 FQGNSA. V shed 4 bases, J shed 4 bases, and the junction held 8 bases outside the gene matches. The CDR3 extends over 15 amino acids. The CDR3 region has the DNA TGTGCCAGCAGCTACGGGGGGGCGCGGCGAGAGACCCAGTACTTC. It specifies CASSYGGARRETQYF.

The V call is TRBV5-1, the J call TRBJ2-7, with a possible D match to TRBD2 (5 bases). The V gene's germline CDR1 is SGHRS and CDR2 YFSETQ. The CDR3 runs to 14 residues. Trimming removed 0 bases at V and 4 bases at J, with 11 bases between. The CDR3 region is CASSLVAGSYEQYF. In nucleotides, the CDR3 is TGCGCCAGCAGCTTGGTTGCGGGTTCGTACGAGCAGTACTTC.

The chain employs TRBV6-1 and TRBJ1-1; D remains unclear. The ends were cut back, 7 bases at V and 1 base at J, with 4 bases in the middle. The CDR3 has 11 amino acids. Germline V CDR1 and CDR2: MNHNS, SASEGT. The CDR3 DNA reads TGTGCCAGCATCCAGAACACTGAAGCTTTCTTT. Encoded protein: CASIQNTEAFF.

The rearrangement links TRBV5-1 to TRBJ2-7; 7 bases line up with TRBD1. The V segment lost 0 bases and the J segment 2 bases; nucleotides outside the gene matches: 2. The germline V gene has CDR1 SGHRS and CDR2 YFSETQ. The CDR3 is made up of 14 amino acids. The CDR3 bases are TGCGCCAGCAGCTTGGGACAGGGTCCCTACGAGCAGTACTTC. This encodes CASSLGQGPYEQYF.